The 31 T cell receptor beta chains in this list originate from one sample, sequenced in a study of long-term antiretroviral therapy in people with HIV. Assay version v3.0 of immunoSEQ was used, and it was run at survey level. The data were produced by immunoSEQ multiplex PCR, yet TCRdb's version contains in-frame clones alone and is incomplete. Found here are some 25,000 clones, more than 85% of them singletons; the top ten hold approximately 3.9%. Sample: unsorted PBMCs, taken 1.9 years after starting antiretroviral therapy. These receptors came from a woman aged 30 to 39 with HIV.

This clone was observed a single time. V usage is TRBV5-5 and J usage is TRBJ1-1, with D hard to call. Trimming removed 0 bases from V and 1 base from J, with 10 bases in between. From germline, CDR1 is SGHKS and CDR2 YYEKEE (reference sequence). The CDR3 contains 15 residues. The CDR3 DNA is TGTGCCAGCAGCTTGGCCCCCGGCGGGAACACTGAAGCTTTCTTT. Protein product: CASSLAPGGNTEAFF.

CDR3 in DNA: TGTGCCAGCAGCTTTCAAATTGAGCAGTTCTTC. This codes for CASSFQIEQFF. This chain links TRBV7-9 with TRBJ2-1; D is undetermined. CDR3 length equals 11 residues. Germline V CDR1 and CDR2: SEHNR, FQNEAQ (reference sequence). Trimming shortened V by 3 bases and J by 9 bases, and 6 bases separated the two germline ends.

The chain combines TRBV18 with TRBJ1-1; TRBD1 might be the D (6 bases). Germline V gene sequence: CDR1 KGHSH, CDR2 LQKENI. V lost 5 bases and J lost 4, with 20 bases in between. The CDR3 sequence is 16 residues long. Here the CDR3 DNA reads TGTGCCAGCTCATTTCGGGAGGACAGAGGTGGCACTGAAGCTTTCTTT. Translated, it gives CASSFREDRGGTEAFF.

This sequence joins TRBV7-7 and TRBJ2-1, with 13 bases lining up with TRBD2. The V gene's germline CDR1 is SSHAT and CDR2 FNYEAQ (reference sequence). Germline trimming cut 6 bases from V and 7 bases from J; bases unmatched to any gene: 6. The CDR3 runs to 15 residues. This chain's CDR3 is CASSVTSGGVNEQFF. In DNA form, the CDR3 reads TGTGCCAGCAGTGTCACTAGCGGGGGGGTAAATGAGCAGTTCTTC. The whole variable domain, remainder taken from reference TRBV7-7 and TRBJ2-1, is GAGVSQSPRYKVTKRGQDVTLRCDPISSHATLYWYQQALGQGPEFLTYFNYEAQPDKSGLPSDRFSAERPEGSISTLTIQRTEQRDSAMYRCASSVTSGGVNEQFFGPGTRLTVL.

This clone was recorded only once. The V gene is TRBV5-8, the J gene TRBJ1-2, with D perhaps matching TRBD1 (5 bases). There are 14 residues in the CDR3. With 1 base removed from V and 7 bases from J, the gap between germline ends came to 14 bases. Germline CDR1 reads SGHTS; CDR2 reads YDEGEE. The chain's CDR3 is CASSLRGGGAGYTF. CDR3 bases: TGTGCCAGCAGCTTGAGGGGTGGGGGAGCTGGCTACACCTTC. The full variable domain, with the rest looked up from reference TRBV5-8 and TRBJ1-2, is EAGVTQSPTHLIKTRGQQATLRCSPISGHTSVYWYQQALGLGLQFLLWYDEGEERNRGNFPPRFSGRQFPNYSSELNVNALELEDSALYLCASSLRGGGAGYTFGSGTRLTVV.

The chain couples TRBV6-7 to TRBJ1-2; D unresolved. TRBV6-7 is treated as an ORF (open reading frame) with a function not yet certain. The CDR3 runs 15 residues. Trimming removed 7 bases at V and 2 bases at J, with 17 bases between. For the CDR3, the DNA is TGTGCCAGCACCGAAGGGCCTTTCGCCAACTATGGCTACACCTTC. Its translation is CASTEGPFANYGYTF.

The V gene is TRBV4-2, the J gene TRBJ1-4; D is uncertain. Looked up from germline, CDR1 is LGHNA and CDR2 is YNFKEQ. This CDR3 comprises 15 residues. Trimming pared 2 bases from V and 2 bases from J, leaving 9 bases between. The CDR3 region is CASSQNPSTNEKLFF. CDR3 sequence (DNA): TGTGCCAGCAGCCAAAACCCATCCACTAATGAAAAACTGTTTTTT.

This chain connects TRBV7-8 to TRBJ1-5; D might be TRBD1 (5 bases). The V and J ends lost 1 base and 2 bases respectively, with 9 bases between them. The germline CDR1 and CDR2 sequences are SGHVS and FQNEAQ. The CDR3 loop spans 15 amino acids. The CDR3 DNA follows: TGTGCCAGCAGCTTAGGGGGCGGGGGCAATCAGCCCCAGCATTTT. Protein product: CASSLGGGGNQPQHF.

CDR3 nucleotides: TGTGCCAGCCGGAAGCGGTGGGGCGGGGAGCTGTTTTTT. It specifies CASRKRWGGELFF. V is TRBV21-1 and J is TRBJ2-2; the D call TRBD2 from the table was never checked on the DNA. TRBV21-1 is classified as a pseudogene. The CDR3 loop spans 13 amino acids.

V gene TRBV19 combines with J gene TRBJ1-5, with 8 nucleotides matching TRBD1. Germline lookup yields CDR1 LNHDA and CDR2 SQIVND (reference sequence). The CDR3 totals 17 residues. V shed 6 bases and J 2 bases; nucleotides not matched to a gene: 12. CDR3 DNA sequence: TGTGCCAGTAGACCTTATGCCGGACAGGGTGGCAATCAGCCCCAGCATTTT. Its protein is CASRPYAGQGGNQPQHF.

This sequence joins TRBV18 and TRBJ1-2; 10 bases line up with TRBD1. Germline assignment: CDR1 KGHSH and CDR2 LQKENI. The CDR3 length is 15 residues. V trimming: 4 bases; J trimming: 4 bases; junction bases outside the gene matches: 6. The CDR3, as DNA: TGTGCCAGCTCACTCGAGACAGGGGGCATCTATGGCTACACCTTC. Translated: CASSLETGGIYGYTF.

The rearrangement uses TRBV7-9 and TRBJ1-5; a weak D match, TRBD1 (6 bases). The germline gives CDR1 SEHNR, CDR2 FQNEAQ (reference sequence). This CDR3 contains 15 residues. The V end was cut by 4 bases, the J end by 5 bases, with 15 bases between. The CDR3 is CASSSGTIGDQPQHF. The DNA for the CDR3 is TGTGCCAGCAGCTCTGGGACAATAGGCGATCAGCCCCAGCATTTT.

The V gene is TRBV5-1, the J gene TRBJ2-5, with TRBD2 matching over 11 bases. The V gene end was trimmed by 0 bases and the J gene end by 4 bases; junction bases not matched to a gene: 11. Germline V gene data show CDR1 as SGHRS and CDR2 as YFSETQ. The CDR3 runs 18 residues. CDR3 sequence reads: CASSLAGASGGLGETQYF. In DNA form, the CDR3 reads TGCGCCAGCAGCTTGGCCGGGGCTAGCGGGGGGCTAGGAGAGACCCAGTACTTC. Variable domain in full (rest from reference TRBV5-1 and TRBJ2-5): KAGVTQTPRYLIKTRGQQVTLSCSPISGHRSVSWYQQTPGQGLQFLFEYFSETQRNKGNFPGRFSGRQFSNSRSEMNVSTLELGDSALYLCASSLAGASGGLGETQYFGPGTRLLVL.

V gene TRBV4-1 combines with J gene TRBJ2-2; either TRBD1 or TRBD2 may fit D (5 bases each). The length of the CDR3 is 13 residues. V lost 4 bases to trimming and J lost 7 bases, with 10 bases between them. CDR1 is MGHRA, CDR2 YSYEKL, per germline. The CDR3 DNA reads TGCGCCAGCAGCCGAGAGGGGAGCGGGGAGCTGTTTTTT. It codes for CASSREGSGELFF.

V is TRBV29-1 and J is TRBJ2-1; TRBD2 matches 8 bases. The CDR3 contains 14 residues. Germline CDR1 and CDR2: SQVTM and ANQGSEA. V trimming: 5 bases; J trimming: 9 bases; junction bases outside the gene matches: 12. The DNA for the CDR3 is TGCAGCGTTCGGGAGGGCGGTCAGTCGGTTGAGCAGTTCTTC. It is translated as CSVREGGQSVEQFF.

The V call is TRBV28, the J call TRBJ1-1; no reliable D call. This CDR3 is built from 17 residues. The V gene lost 6 bases and the J gene lost 1 base, with 21 bases spanning the gap. The germline CDR1 and CDR2 sequences are MDHEN and SYDVKM. CDR3 coding DNA: TGTGCCAGCAGCACCAATTCGTGGCAGAAGGCGAACACTGAAGCTTTCTTT. Its protein product is CASSTNSWQKANTEAFF.

This clone was recorded only once. The chain carries TRBV9 and TRBJ2-3; the D call may be TRBD1 or TRBD2 (6 bases each). Trimming removed 0 bases from V and 0 bases from J, with 8 bases in between. The CDR3 runs 15 residues. Germline V gene data show CDR1 as SGDLS and CDR2 as YYNGEE. Here the CDR3 DNA reads TGTGCCAGCAGCGTAGGGGGGGCGAGCACAGATACGCAGTATTTT. The encoded protein is CASSVGGASTDTQYF.

The genes are TRBV2 and TRBJ1-1; a weak D match, TRBD1 (6 bases). Germline V CDR1 and CDR2: SNHLY, FYNNEI. V lost 5 bases to trimming and J lost 1 base, with 11 bases between them. The CDR3 spans 14 residues. The CDR3 DNA reads as TGTGCCAGCAGTTCCGACAGGACGAACACTGAAGCTTTCTTT. Translation gives CASSSDRTNTEAFF.

The chain joins TRBV9 to TRBJ2-5; unclear D gene. The CDR3 runs 14 residues. Trimming removed 0 bases at V and 5 bases at J, with 11 bases between. Per the germline V gene, CDR1 is SGDLS and CDR2 is YYNGEE. The CDR3 protein is CASSVGQAYETQYF. Here the CDR3 DNA reads TGTGCCAGCAGCGTAGGGCAGGCTTATGAGACCCAGTACTTC.

The genes are TRBV7-2 and TRBJ1-2; maybe TRBD1 (5 bases). Germline loops: CDR1 SGHTA, CDR2 FQGNSA. Deletions cut 3 bases from V and 4 bases from J, with 18 bases between. The CDR3 is made up of 16 amino acids. The CDR3 spells CASSFSQTGQRYGYTF. The CDR3 DNA reads as TGTGCCAGCAGCTTTTCCCAGACGGGGCAACGCTATGGCTACACCTTC.

V is TRBV5-4 and J is TRBJ1-5; TRBD1 is a possible D gene (5 bases). CDR1 SGHNT and CDR2 YYREEE come from the germline V gene (reference sequence). This CDR3 comprises 16 residues. Trimming pared 4 bases from V and 0 bases from J, leaving 14 bases between. The CDR3 region is CASSPNPDSSNQPQHF. DNA for the CDR3: TGTGCCAGCAGCCCAAACCCTGACAGTAGCAATCAGCCCCAGCATTTT.

The chain couples TRBV7-2 to TRBJ2-1, with 9 bases matching TRBD2. This CDR3 has 19 amino acids. V trimming: 1 base; J trimming: 5 bases; junction bases outside the gene matches: 15. Germline lookup yields CDR1 SGHTA and CDR2 FQGNSA. CDR3 loop: CASSLGWLEVGGGDNEQFF. The DNA of the CDR3 is TGTGCCAGCAGCTTAGGCTGGTTGGAGGTAGGCGGGGGGGACAATGAGCAGTTCTTC.

The chain combines TRBV12-5 with TRBJ2-3; tentative D call: TRBD2 (7 bases). Germline V gene sequence: CDR1 LGHNT, CDR2 FRNRAP. This CDR3 spans 19 amino acids. Trimming cost V 4 bases and J 6 bases, with 29 bases left between them. Here the CDR3 DNA reads TGTGCTAGTGGTTCCCCCAGCGGGATGGGGGGCCTACCGGAGGATACGCAGTATTTT. Its protein is CASGSPSGMGGLPEDTQYF.

V gene TRBV6-1 combines with J gene TRBJ1-1; no definite D call. The CDR3 contains 14 residues. V was shortened by 8 bases and J by 2 bases, with 15 bases between the two germline ends. Germline assignment: CDR1 MNHNS and CDR2 SASEGT. CDR3 in amino acids: CASSPGEINTEAFF. The CDR3 DNA reads as TGTGCCAGCTCACCCGGAGAGATCAACACTGAAGCTTTCTTT.

The chain uses TRBV30 and TRBJ2-1; 7 positions match TRBD1. Looked up from germline, CDR1 is GTSNPN and CDR2 is SVGIG (reference sequence). The CDR3 has 16 residues. The trim removed 2 bases at V and 0 bases at J, leaving 7 bases unmatched. CDR3 in DNA: TGTGCCTGGAGTCCCCCGGGACAGAGCTCCTACAATGAGCAGTTCTTC. Its translation: CAWSPPGQSSYNEQFF.

The chain has TRBV11-3 and TRBJ2-1, with a possible D match to TRBD2 (5 bases). V was clipped by 1 base and J by 6 bases, with 13 bases between them. The CDR3 loop spans 15 amino acids. Germline loops: CDR1 SGHNT, CDR2 YENEEA. CDR3 nucleotide sequence: TGTGCCAGCAGCTTAGTTTCCGGGAAGGTCAATGAGCAGTTCTTC. Its protein product is CASSLVSGKVNEQFF.

The chain joins TRBV2 to TRBJ1-2; 7 bases agree with TRBD1. This CDR3 comprises 15 residues. Germline CDR1 is SNHLY and CDR2 is FYNNEI. With 6 bases clipped from V and 4 bases from J, the junction kept 11 bases outside the gene matches. CDR3 sequence (DNA): TGTGCCAGCAGCGTTTCAGACCGGGACAGCTATGGCTACACCTTC. This sequence encodes CASSVSDRDSYGYTF.

The chain has TRBV2 and TRBJ2-1; 7 bases match TRBD1. The CDR3 covers 14 residues. Germline assignment: CDR1 SNHLY and CDR2 FYNNEI. V gave up 8 bases and J gave up 6 bases; unmatched junction bases: 10. The CDR3 DNA sequence: TGTGCCAGCCAAACGGGACAGAAAGGCAATGAGCAGTTCTTC. It is translated as CASQTGQKGNEQFF. The full variable domain, with the rest looked up from reference TRBV2 and TRBJ2-1, is EPEVTQTPSHQVTQMGQEVILRCVPISNHLYFYWYRQILGQKVEFLVSFYNNEISEKSEIFDDQFSVERPDGSNFTLKIRSTKLEDSAMYFCASQTGQKGNEQFFGPGTRLTVL.

This chain joins TRBV5-6 and TRBJ1-6, with a tentative D call TRBD1 (6 bases). This CDR3 spans 18 amino acids. Germline assignment: CDR1 SGHDT and CDR2 YYEEEE. Trimming shortened V by 4 bases and J by 10 bases, and 27 bases separated the two germline ends. The CDR3 nucleotides read TGTGCCAGCAGCCTGGTTCCCACAGGGCGGGGTAGGTACTCACCCCTCCACTTT. Encoded protein: CASSLVPTGRGRYSPLHF.

The V gene is TRBV10-3, the J gene TRBJ1-3; D gene uncertain. With 5 bases removed from V and 3 bases from J, the gap between germline ends came to 8 bases. This CDR3 is 13 amino acids long. Per the germline V gene, CDR1 is ENHRY and CDR2 is SYGVKD. The CDR3 nucleotides are TGTGCCATCAGTCAGCCGGTTGGAAACACCATATATTTT. This gives the protein CAISQPVGNTIYF.

The V call is TRBV5-1, the J call TRBJ2-7, with 13 positions matching TRBD2. The CDR3 loop spans 16 amino acids. V lost 4 bases, J lost 0 bases, and 4 bases stayed unmatched. Germline values: CDR1 SGHRS, CDR2 YFSETQ. The CDR3 sequence is CASSRGLAGSSYEQYV. CDR3 sequence (DNA): TGCGCCAGCAGCAGGGGACTAGCGGGGAGCTCCTACGAGCAGTACGTC.